What follows are 16 T cell receptor beta chains derived from one specimen sequenced in a study of cytomegalovirus exposure and HLA in healthy donors (dated by TCRdb to 2015 to 2018). The library was produced with the immunoSEQ multiplex PCR assay. For the multiplex PCR, a mixture combining 60 forward primers for TCR Vbeta segments and 13 reverse primers for TCR Jbeta segments was used. TCRdb mirrors the immuneACCESS table, restricted to in-frame sequences. Some clones are absent from its copies; in checked studies, under half trace to an unresolved V gene, and the reason for the others is unknown. The sample table holds 200,000 to 250,000 clones, of which around 85% were seen once. The ten largest account for 1.5% to 2% of the sample. Specimen: PBMCs. All receptors derive from a man aged 45-65 years in good health and CMV-seronegative.

This clone was detected only once. CDR3 sequence reads: CASSSRLRPSQGFF. The DNA of the CDR3 is TGTGCCAGCAGTTCACGACTTCGACCGTCGCAAGGGTTCTTC. V usage is TRBV27 and J usage is TRBJ2-1; D not resolved. The CDR3 has 14 residues. The germline V gene encodes CDR1 MNHEY and CDR2 SMNVEV (reference sequence). V was trimmed by 4 bases and J by 15 bases, leaving 22 bases between them.

The J gene is TRBJ2-2, the V gene TRBV6-5; 8 bases line up with TRBD2. The germline CDR1 and CDR2 sequences are MNHEY and SVGAGI. This CDR3 is 14 amino acids long. Trimming took 2 bases from V and 4 from J; bases not matched to a gene: 0. CDR3 in amino acids: CASSYGTSTGELFF. CDR3 nucleotides: TGTGCCAGCAGTTACGGGACTAGCACCGGGGAGCTGTTTTTT.

The chain has TRBV25-1 and TRBJ2-7; possible D gene TRBD1, 6 bases. V dropped 6 bases and J dropped 0 bases, with 15 bases sitting between them. Germline CDR1 reads MGHDK; CDR2 reads SYGVNS. This CDR3 region has 15 residues. The CDR3 nucleotides are TGTGCCAGCAGCCCGAGGGGGTCGTTCTCCTACGAGCAGTACTTC. Translation: CASSPRGSFSYEQYF.

The rearrangement uses TRBV28 and TRBJ2-3, with TRBD2 identical over 13 bases. Germline loops: CDR1 MDHEN, CDR2 SYDVKM. The CDR3 extends over 18 amino acids. Unmatched junction bases numbered 8, after V lost 3 bases and J lost 2 bases. The CDR3 loop reads CASSLLIGLAGDTDTQYF. CDR3 bases: TGTGCCAGCAGTTTGTTGATAGGACTAGCGGGAGACACAGATACGCAGTATTTT.

The table lists this clone with a few counts. The V and J genes are TRBV5-1 and TRBJ1-5, with D perhaps TRBD1 (5 bases). CDR1 is SGHRS and CDR2 is YFSETQ in the germline V gene. The CDR3 loop spans 16 amino acids. Between the trimmed V and J ends, which lost 0 bases and 7 bases, there was a span of 17 bases. The CDR3 sequence: CASSLVGVGGGQPQHF. CDR3 nucleotides: TGCGCCAGCAGCTTGGTTGGAGTGGGGGGGGGACAGCCCCAGCATTTT. The whole variable domain, filled in from reference TRBV5-1 and TRBJ1-5, reads KAGVTQTPRYLIKTRGQQVTLSCSPISGHRSVSWYQQTPGQGLQFLFEYFSETQRNKGNFPGRFSGRQFSNSRSEMNVSTLELGDSALYLCASSLVGVGGGQPQHFGDGTRLSIL.

The J gene is TRBJ2-7, the V gene TRBV29-1; 10 bases map to TRBD1. CDR3 length: 15 residues. The V segment lost 4 bases and the J segment 3 bases; nucleotides outside the gene matches: 9. CDR1 is SQVTM and CDR2 is ANQGSEA in the germline V gene. The CDR3 region is CSVVGTGAVLYEQYF. The CDR3 DNA reads as TGCAGCGTTGTCGGGACAGGGGCGGTTCTCTACGAGCAGTACTTC.

This chain connects TRBV7-9 to TRBJ2-5, with D maybe TRBD2 (5 bases). Between the trimmed V and J ends, which lost 6 bases and 1 base, there was a span of 12 bases. CDR3 length equals 14 residues. The germline gives CDR1 SEHNR, CDR2 FQNEAQ (reference sequence). Here the CDR3 reads CASSTGKAQETQYF. DNA of the CDR3: TGTGCCAGCAGTACGGGAAAGGCCCAAGAGACCCAGTACTTC.

This clone was seen more than once but under ten times. The chain employs TRBV6-6 and TRBJ2-7, with D possibly matching TRBD2 (5 bases). This CDR3 is 13 amino acids long. Trimming took 2 bases from V and 4 from J, leaving 9 bases between them. Germline V gives CDR1 MNHNY, CDR2 SVGAGI (reference sequence). The CDR3 DNA is TGTGCCAGCAGTTACATACGGGGATACGAGCAGTACTTC. This codes for CASSYIRGYEQYF.

The gene calls are TRBV10-3 and TRBJ2-6, with a possible D match to TRBD2 (6 bases). The germline V gene encodes CDR1 ENHRY and CDR2 SYGVKD. The ends were cut back, 3 bases at V and 3 bases at J, with 6 bases in the middle. This CDR3 is 14 amino acids long. The CDR3 DNA follows: TGTGCCATCAGTGACGGGGGTGGGGCCAACGTCCTGACTTTC. Translating it yields CAISDGGGANVLTF.

This chain connects TRBV6-1 to TRBJ2-1; 8 bases align to TRBD2. The CDR3 is 15 amino acids. CDR1 and CDR2 from the germline V gene are MNHNS and SASEGT. Trimming took 4 bases from V and 6 from J; bases not matched to a gene: 8. This CDR3 reads CASSVSKRELNEQFF. CDR3 DNA: TGTGCCAGCAGTGTGTCTAAGCGGGAGCTCAATGAGCAGTTCTTC.

J is TRBJ1-2 and V is TRBV4-2; TRBD1 matches at 7 bases. V lost 4 bases, J lost 6 bases, and 20 bases stayed unmatched. The length of the CDR3 is 18 residues. Germline V gene sequence: CDR1 LGHNA, CDR2 YNFKEQ. CDR3 protein: CASSPKVLAGGGFDGYTF. The CDR3 DNA reads TGTGCCAGCAGCCCCAAAGTGTTGGCAGGGGGTGGTTTCGATGGCTACACCTTC.

To note about this clone: Within the sample, other DNA sequences also encode this same CDR3. The rearrangement uses TRBV28 and TRBJ2-3; TRBD2 agrees at 8 bases. V lost 2 bases and J lost 0; bases outside the gene matches: 1. The germline CDR1 and CDR2 sequences are MDHEN and SYDVKM. The CDR3 is 15 amino acids. This CDR3 reads CASSLTSGSTDTQYF. DNA for the CDR3: TGTGCCAGCAGTTTAACTAGCGGTAGCACAGATACGCAGTATTTT.

The chain recombines TRBV6-5 with TRBJ2-5, with no clear D. Trimming stripped 0 bases from V and 2 bases from J, with 10 bases between. The CDR3 covers 15 residues. The V gene's germline CDR1 is MNHEY and CDR2 SVGAGI. The CDR3 region has the DNA TGTGCCAGCAGTTACTCGATCCCGGTGCAAGAGACCCAGTACTTC. It yields the protein CASSYSIPVQETQYF.

The sample holds a few counts of this clone. V is TRBV27 and J is TRBJ2-2, with D possibly being TRBD1 (6 bases). The CDR3 extends over 15 amino acids. The germline V gene encodes CDR1 MNHEY and CDR2 SMNVEV (reference sequence). Trimming pared 5 bases from V and 4 bases from J, leaving 14 bases between. The CDR3 here is CASSPQGRGTGELFF. Written as DNA, the CDR3 is TGTGCCAGCAGTCCACAGGGCCGGGGCACCGGGGAGCTGTTTTTT.

V and J are TRBV28 and TRBJ1-5, with D maybe TRBD1 (5 bases). V was pared by 7 bases and J by 3 bases, with 10 bases between. Germline lookup yields CDR1 MDHEN and CDR2 SYDVKM. This CDR3 comprises 13 residues. The CDR3 sequence: CASKEGHNQPQHF. CDR3 coding DNA: TGTGCCAGCAAGGAGGGGCACAATCAGCCCCAGCATTTT.

The chain combines TRBV7-2 with TRBJ2-7, with 10 positions matching TRBD2. With 4 bases clipped from V and 3 bases from J, the junction kept 3 bases outside the gene matches. The length of the CDR3 is 14 residues. Germline V gene sequence: CDR1 SGHTA, CDR2 FQGNSA. The CDR3 DNA follows: TGTGCCAGCAGCTCGACTAGCGGGTACTACGAGCAGTACTTC. This gives the protein CASSSTSGYYEQYF. The whole variable domain, remainder taken from reference TRBV7-2 and TRBJ2-7, is GAGVSQSPSNKVTEKGKDVELRCDPISGHTALYWYRQSLGQGLEFLIYFQGNSAPDKSGLPSDRFSAERTGGSVSTLTIQRTQQEDSAVYLCASSSTSGYYEQYFGPGTRLTVT.